This T cell receptor beta chain was observed in a study of shared clonotypes between healthy human individuals. Study-wide results and limits: Researchers found naive subsets generally carried larger estimated richness than memory subsets. Across a handful of donors, naive CD4 shared roughly 5.2%, naive CD8 under 4%, memory CD4 less than 2.5%, memory CD8 0.35% to 0.5%.

Details on this clone: Its matching antigen is unknown.

Terminally differentiated effector memory CD45RA+ cells were excluded by CCR7 positive selection of CD45RO-negative cells. Donors included only healthy HIV-negative adults lacking recent acute infections or vaccinations. Clones were read by immunoSEQ multiplex PCR, and TCRdb kept only the in-frame ones, dropping some. The sample gives some 2.1 million clones, about 95% of which show up once; approximately 1.2% is in the top ten. Germline trimming cut 4 bases from V and 6 bases from J; bases unmatched to any gene: 5. Germline loops: CDR1 MGHRA, CDR2 YSYEKL. CDR3 size: 14 residues. The V gene is TRBV4-1, the J gene TRBJ1-5, with 8 bases fitting TRBD1. Input material: naive CD8+ T cells sorted from blood. The clonotype was recovered from a young man in good health. The CDR3 reads CASSPTGEAQPQHF. The DNA of the CDR3 is TGCGCCAGCAGCCCGACAGGGGAGGCTCAGCCCCAGCATTTT.